The 11 T cell receptor beta chains given below trace back to one sample, sequenced in a study of T cells in Graves' hyperthyroidism and ophthalmopathy. Amplified TCR beta CDR3 regions derived from RNA transcripts. The study used the HTBI primer set for a first-round RT-PCR of the TCR CDR3. A single record per CDR3 protein comes from TCRdb applying MiXCR to the multiplex PCR reads. The sample records over 300,000 distinct CDR3 sequences, more than 11% being singletons. The sequenced sample was blood. The receptors originated from a woman aged 60 to 75 with Graves' hyperthyroidism.

This clonotype showed up many times. J is TRBJ2-2 and V is TRBV27; D gene unclear. The V end was cut by 0 bases, the J end by 6 bases, with 8 bases between. The CDR3 is made up of 14 amino acids. Germline V gene data show CDR1 as MNHEY and CDR2 as SMNVEV (reference sequence). The CDR3 nucleotides read TGTGCCAGCAGTTTATCTTTGGCGGCCGGGGAGCTGTTTTTT. It is translated as CASSLSLAAGELFF.

In this sample, this clonotype turned up many times. The V gene is TRBV11-2, the J gene TRBJ1-1; TRBD1 might be the D (5 bases). Germline-derived CDR1 and CDR2 are SGHAT and FQNNGV. This CDR3 has 22 amino acids. The germline V and J ends were trimmed by 1 base and 3 bases, with 33 bases remaining between them. The CDR3 nucleotides read TGTGCCAGCAGCTTAGCCCCCTGGGATCGCAGGGTTAGTAGGAAGCGGGACACTGAAGCTTTCTTT. This codes for CASSLAPWDRRVSRKRDTEAFF.

In its sample, this clonotype was seen many times. The DNA for the CDR3 is TGCGCCAGCAGCTTGATGGGACAGGGAAATGAGCAGTTCTTC. Its protein is CASSLMGQGNEQFF. The chain couples TRBV5-1 to TRBJ2-1, with TRBD1 matching 9 bases. The length of the CDR3 is 14 residues. Germline assignment: CDR1 SGHRS and CDR2 YFSETQ. The junction had 3 bases not matched to a gene; V was cut back by 1 base and J by 7 bases.

There are many counts of this clonotype. The rearrangement uses TRBV20-1 and TRBJ2-7, with TRBD1 matching 8 bases. With 3 bases clipped from V and 3 bases from J, the junction kept 7 bases outside the gene matches. Germline V gene data show CDR1 as DFQATT and CDR2 as SNEGSKA (reference sequence). The CDR3 covers 14 residues. CDR3 residues: CSARAGTGRYEQYF. The CDR3, as DNA: TGCAGTGCTAGGGCCGGGACAGGACGCTACGAGCAGTACTTC.

This clonotype appeared a few times. The gene calls are TRBV10-3 and TRBJ2-1; the match to TRBD2 covers 8 bases. There are 15 residues in the CDR3. CDR1 is ENHRY and CDR2 is SYGVKD in the germline V gene. V shed 2 bases and J 6 bases; nucleotides not matched to a gene: 6. The DNA of the CDR3 is TGTGCCATCAGTGAGGTGACTAGCGTGGGCAATGAGCAGTTCTTC. This gives the protein CAISEVTSVGNEQFF.

This clonotype has only one observation. The genes are TRBV20-1 and TRBJ2-5, with TRBD2 matching over 11 bases. J gave up 5 bases and V 6 bases, and 5 bases lay outside the gene matches. Looked up from germline, CDR1 is DFQATT and CDR2 is SNEGSKA (reference sequence). The CDR3 spans 13 residues. The DNA for the CDR3 is TGCAGTGCCATACTAGCGGGAGTGGAGACCCAGTACTTC. Amino acid sequence: CSAILAGVETQYF.

This clonotype was seen repeatedly, ten times or more. The chain carries TRBV29-1 and TRBJ2-6; no reliable D call. V lost 4 bases and J lost 0, with 7 bases in between. This CDR3 spans 14 amino acids. Germline CDR1 SQVTM, CDR2 ANQGSEA. CDR3 region: CSVADISGANVLTF. The CDR3 bases are TGCAGCGTTGCCGATATCTCTGGGGCCAACGTCCTGACTTTC.

This clonotype was observed many times. This chain uses TRBV20-1 with TRBJ2-3; D is uncertain. Trimming removed 5 bases at V and 3 bases at J, with 6 bases between. Germline CDR1 and CDR2: DFQATT and SNEGSKA (reference sequence). This CDR3 has 11 amino acids. The CDR3 loop reads CSAPETDTQYF. The CDR3 DNA follows: TGCAGTGCTCCGGAAACAGATACGCAGTATTTT.

This chain uses TRBV28 with TRBJ2-7; 9 bases align to TRBD1. The CDR3 sequence is 15 residues long. With 5 bases clipped from V and 6 bases from J, the junction kept 11 bases outside the gene matches. CDR1 and CDR2 from the germline V gene are MDHEN and SYDVKM. Here the CDR3 DNA reads TGTGCCAGCAGTACCCGGACAGGGGCTGGGGGCGAGCAGTACTTC. Translated, it gives CASSTRTGAGGEQYF.

Concerning this clonotype itself: A much larger clone is a single base away; this may be a read error. The CDR3 loop reads CASSVRGGYTEAFF. CDR3 bases: TGTGCCAGCAGCGTGAGAGGGGGGTACACTGAAGCTTTCTTT. The chain joins TRBV9 to TRBJ1-1, with TRBD1 as a possible D gene (6 bases). The CDR3 totals 14 residues. Germline CDR1 reads SGDLS; CDR2 reads YYNGEE. Trimming removed 2 bases at V and 3 bases at J, with 11 bases between.

This clonotype was counted only a few times. The chain is built from TRBV27 and TRBJ2-4; D is unclear. Looked up from germline, CDR1 is MNHEY and CDR2 is SMNVEV (reference sequence). This CDR3 is built from 14 residues. The V end lost 7 bases, the J end lost 0 bases, and 10 bases lay between the germline ends. CDR3 in amino acids: CASNPVLAKNIQYF. The CDR3 DNA is TGTGCCAGCAACCCAGTTCTAGCCAAAAACATTCAGTACTTC.